These 13 T cell receptor beta chains share one sample of origin, sequenced in a study of Tregs in tolerant kidney transplant recipients. The protocol was immunoSEQ multiplex PCR, while the TCRdb copy is restricted to in-frame clones and leaves out a portion. The table records approximately 15,000 clones, 80% of them present only once. The sample here was Tregs from blood, taken before the transplant. These receptors all come from a human donor who received a combined kidney and bone marrow transplant.

The chain has TRBV11-2 and TRBJ2-7; maybe TRBD2 (5 bases). Trimming removed 0 bases at V and 5 bases at J, with 14 bases between. This CDR3 region has 15 residues. Germline V gene data show CDR1 as SGHAT and CDR2 as FQNNGV. CDR3 sequence (DNA): TGTGCCAGCAGCTTAGAATCAGCGGCGGTCCACGAGCAGTACTTC. This gives the protein CASSLESAAVHEQYF.

This clone was seen only once. This chain joins TRBV23-1 and TRBJ2-1; tentative D call: TRBD2 (6 bases). TRBV23-1 is designated an ORF whose function remains uncertain. V dropped 0 bases and J dropped 6 bases, with 18 bases sitting between them. The CDR3 length is 17 residues. The CDR3 is CASSQSGGWYSRNEQFF. For the CDR3, the DNA is TGCGCCAGCAGTCAATCTGGGGGGTGGTATAGTCGCAATGAGCAGTTCTTC.

V is TRBV28 and J is TRBJ2-5, with TRBD2 matching 7 bases. The length of the CDR3 is 15 residues. CDR1 and CDR2 from the germline V gene are MDHEN and SYDVKM. With 5 bases clipped from V and 3 bases from J, the junction kept 9 bases outside the gene matches. The CDR3 is CASSPSSGGKETQYF. The DNA for the CDR3 is TGTGCCAGCAGTCCCTCTTCGGGGGGAAAAGAGACCCAGTACTTC.

The chain couples TRBV5-1 to TRBJ1-2; D not certain. The CDR3 is 14 residues long. Germline CDR1 reads SGHRS; CDR2 reads YFSETQ. Trimming took 0 bases from V and 4 from J, leaving 10 bases between them. This chain's CDR3 is CASSLGEVSYGYTF. The CDR3 bases are TGCGCCAGCAGCTTGGGAGAGGTCTCCTATGGCTACACCTTC.

V is TRBV7-9 and J is TRBJ2-1; TRBD1 aligns across 9 bases. The CDR3 sequence is 14 residues long. The germline CDR1 and CDR2 sequences are SEHNR and FQNEAQ (reference sequence). V dropped 5 bases and J dropped 5; count of bases not matched to a gene: 4. The DNA for the CDR3 is TGTGCCAGCAGCACACAGGGGGCCCACAATGAGCAGTTCTTC. Translating gives CASSTQGAHNEQFF.

This sequence joins TRBV5-1 and TRBJ1-6, with D possibly being TRBD1 (5 bases). V dropped 1 base and J dropped 13 bases, with 15 bases sitting between them. From germline, CDR1 is SGHRS and CDR2 YFSETQ. This CDR3 comprises 14 residues. CDR3 sequence (DNA): TGCGCCAGCAGCTTGACGCCAGGGCCCGAGCCCCTCCACTTT. Translated: CASSLTPGPEPLHF.

The rearrangement uses TRBV2 and TRBJ2-7; 9 nucleotides align to TRBD1. The CDR3 is 12 residues long. Germline CDR1 SNHLY, CDR2 FYNNEI. V trimming: 5 bases; J trimming: 6 bases; junction bases outside the gene matches: 2. CDR3 loop: CASSRDRVEQYF. The CDR3 DNA reads TGTGCCAGCAGTCGGGACAGGGTCGAGCAGTACTTC.

The V and J genes are TRBV29-1 and TRBJ2-7; 8 bases line up with TRBD1. After removal of 4 bases from V and 1 base from J, the junction contained 6 bases not matched to a gene. The CDR3 runs to 14 residues. Germline values: CDR1 SQVTM, CDR2 ANQGSEA. DNA for the CDR3: TGCAGCGTTGTCGGGACAGGCTCGTCCTACGAGCAGTACTTC. This translates into CSVVGTGSSYEQYF.

This clone was recorded only once. The chain recombines TRBV5-5 with TRBJ2-7, with D perhaps TRBD2 (5 bases). The CDR3 consists of 15 residues. The V and J ends lost 1 base and 6 bases respectively, with 17 bases between them. Germline V gene lookup returns CDR1 SGHKS and CDR2 YYEKEE (reference sequence). The CDR3, as DNA: TGTGCCAGCAGCTTGCCCGGGATCGGCCTGGGCGAGCAGTACTTC. Its translation is CASSLPGIGLGEQYF.

The rearrangement joins TRBV28 to TRBJ2-1, with 8 nucleotides matching TRBD1. V lost 6 bases, J lost 0 bases, and 4 bases stayed unmatched. Germline V CDR1 and CDR2: MDHEN, SYDVKM. The CDR3 totals 15 residues. CDR3 residues: CASSLTGASYNEQFF. The CDR3 DNA reads TGTGCCAGCAGCTTGACAGGGGCCTCCTACAATGAGCAGTTCTTC.

This sequence joins TRBV20-1 and TRBJ2-1; possible D gene TRBD1, 5 bases. The CDR3 runs 11 residues. Germline-derived CDR1 and CDR2 are DFQATT and SNEGSKA (reference sequence). V was cut by 6 bases and J by 12 bases, with 15 bases left in between. The CDR3 coding sequence is TGCAGTGCCCCCCGCCCTCAGGGGCAGTTCTTC. Its protein is CSAPRPQGQFF.

The V call is TRBV5-4, the J call TRBJ2-3, with 10 positions matching TRBD2. The CDR3 is 17 amino acids. Germline CDR1 SGHNT, CDR2 YYREEE (reference sequence). The V and J ends lost 6 bases and 3 bases, in that order; junction bases with no gene match: 13. The CDR3 nucleotides read TGTGCCAGCACCCCCCCGGGACTAGCGAGGCCAACAGATACGCAGTATTTT. It specifies CASTPPGLARPTDTQYF.

This chain joins TRBV4-1 and TRBJ1-2; no definite D call. There are 13 residues in the CDR3. CDR1 is MGHRA and CDR2 is YSYEKL in the germline V gene. The V gene lost 3 bases and the J gene lost 8 bases, with 13 bases spanning the gap. The CDR3 bases are TGCGCCAGCAGCCACCCCCGGGAAAGGGGCTACACCTTC. It yields the protein CASSHPRERGYTF.